This TCR beta chain was found in a study of T cell responses to AZD1222 COVID-19 vaccine. Notes on this clone: Its specificity is not known.

TCRdb keeps only in-frame clones here, not all; method: immunoSEQ multiplex PCR. Of 160,000 or so clones detected, about 88% appear once; the ten largest clones hold 1.5% to 2%. Overall study findings and caveats: The sample set comprised mostly white British donors with more females, and clonal diversity was possibly underestimated. Distributed over spike, vaccine-associated CD4 TCRs predominated at 160-218 and 743-854.

Germline CDR1 reads KGHDR; CDR2 reads SFDVKD. The CDR3 totals 13 residues. With 5 bases removed from V and 4 bases from J, the gap between germline ends came to 10 bases. The chain recombines TRBV24-1 with TRBJ1-2; D gene unclear. The clonotype comes from an adult in good health. This material consisted of peripheral blood, taken on day 0 of AZD1222 vaccination. The CDR3 DNA reads TGTGCCACCAGTGGGGGTAGTTTCTATGGCTACACCTTC. It yields the protein CATSGGSFYGYTF.